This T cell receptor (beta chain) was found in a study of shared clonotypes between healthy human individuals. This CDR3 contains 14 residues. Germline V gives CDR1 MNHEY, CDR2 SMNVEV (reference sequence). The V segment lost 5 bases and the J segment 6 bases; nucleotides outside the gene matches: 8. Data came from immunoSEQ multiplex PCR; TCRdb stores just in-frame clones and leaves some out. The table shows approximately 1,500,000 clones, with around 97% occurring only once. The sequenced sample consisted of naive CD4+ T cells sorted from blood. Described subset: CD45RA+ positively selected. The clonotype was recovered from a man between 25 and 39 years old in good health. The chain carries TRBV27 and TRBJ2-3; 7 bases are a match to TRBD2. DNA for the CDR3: TGTGCCAGCAGTGCTTACGGGGGGTACGATACGCAGTATTTT. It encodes CASSAYGGYDTQYF.